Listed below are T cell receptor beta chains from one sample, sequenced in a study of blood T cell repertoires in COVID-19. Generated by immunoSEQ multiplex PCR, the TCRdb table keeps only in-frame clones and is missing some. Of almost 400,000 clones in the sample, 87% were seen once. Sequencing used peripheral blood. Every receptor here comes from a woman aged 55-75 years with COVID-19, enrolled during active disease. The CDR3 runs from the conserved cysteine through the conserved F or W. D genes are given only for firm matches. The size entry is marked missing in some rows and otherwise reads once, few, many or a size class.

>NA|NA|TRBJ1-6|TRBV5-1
CASSFQGGYNSPLHF
TGCGCCAGCAGCTTCCAGGGAGGGTATAATTCACCCCTCCACTTT
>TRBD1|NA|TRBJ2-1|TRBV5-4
CASRGQGASYNEQFF
TGTGCCAGCAGGGGACAGGGGGCTTCCTACAATGAGCAGTTCTTC
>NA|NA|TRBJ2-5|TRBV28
CASSLIGNRQETQYF
TGTGCCAGCAGTTTAATCGGGAACAGACAAGAGACCCAGTACTTC
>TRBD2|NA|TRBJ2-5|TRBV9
CASSVGRGETQYF
TGTGCCAGCAGCGTGGGGAGGGGAGAGACCCAGTACTTC
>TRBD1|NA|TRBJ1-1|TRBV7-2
CASRQGQGAMAFF
TGTGCCAGCCGACAAGGACAGGGGGCCATGGCTTTCTTT
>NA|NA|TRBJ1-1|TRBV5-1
CASSPTQGGTEAFF
TGCGCCAGCAGCCCGACCCAGGGTGGCACTGAAGCTTTCTTT
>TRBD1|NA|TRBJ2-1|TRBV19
CASTGQGLYYNEQFF
TGTGCCAGTACCGGACAGGGGTTATACTACAATGAGCAGTTCTTC
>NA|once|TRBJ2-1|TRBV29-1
CSVEPSSVSYNEQFF
TGCAGCGTTGAACCTTCTAGCGTCTCCTACAATGAGCAGTTCTTC
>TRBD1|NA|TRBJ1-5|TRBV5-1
CASSPETGAGNQPQHF
TGCGCCAGCAGCCCCGAGACAGGGGCGGGCAATCAGCCCCAGCATTTT
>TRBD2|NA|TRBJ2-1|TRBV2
CASPSGPAYNEQFF
TGTGCCAGCCCTAGCGGGCCCGCCTACAATGAGCAGTTCTTC
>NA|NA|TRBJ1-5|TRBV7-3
CASRLSGRRWNTYSNQPQHF
TGTGCCAGCAGGCTAAGTGGGAGACGATGGAATACTTATAGCAATCAGCCCCAGCATTTT
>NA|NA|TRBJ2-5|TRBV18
CASSAGSQETQYF
TGTGCCAGCTCTGCGGGGAGCCAAGAGACCCAGTACTTC
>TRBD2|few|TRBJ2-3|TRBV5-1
CASSLAGGATSTDTQYF
TGCGCCAGCAGCTTGGCCGGGGGGGCCACTAGCACAGATACGCAGTATTTT
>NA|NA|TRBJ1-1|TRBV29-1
CSVSWFIRQGSTEAFF
TGCAGCGTTAGTTGGTTCATAAGGCAGGGGTCGACCGAAGCTTTCTTT
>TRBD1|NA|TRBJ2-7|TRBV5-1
CASSLVPGQSRQYEQYF
TGCGCCAGCAGCTTGGTTCCGGGACAGTCCCGGCAATACGAGCAGTACTTC
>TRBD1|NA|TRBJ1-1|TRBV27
CASSFRDRGSMAEAFF
TGTGCCAGCAGTTTCCGGGACAGGGGTTCGATGGCTGAAGCTTTCTTT
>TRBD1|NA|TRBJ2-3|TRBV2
CASSTDRGGTDTQYF
TGTGCCAGCAGTACGGACAGGGGGGGCACAGATACGCAGTATTTT
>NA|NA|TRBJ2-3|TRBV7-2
CASSLEIASDTQYF
TGTGCCAGCAGCTTAGAGATAGCTTCAGATACGCAGTATTTT
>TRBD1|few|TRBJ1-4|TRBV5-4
CASSRTGQGSIGANEKLFF
TGTGCCAGCAGCAGGACGGGACAGGGATCTATAGGGGCTAATGAAAAACTGTTTTTT
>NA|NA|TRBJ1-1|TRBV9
CASSGARTEAFF
TGTGCCAGCAGCGGAGCTAGGACTGAAGCTTTCTTT
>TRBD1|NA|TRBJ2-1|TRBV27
CASSLTPGQGVWNEQFF
TGTGCCAGCAGTTTAACACCGGGACAGGGTGTTTGGAATGAGCAGTTCTTC
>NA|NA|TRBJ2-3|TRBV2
CASSPATSNTDTQYF
TGTGCCAGCAGCCCCGCTACGTCGAACACAGATACGCAGTATTTT
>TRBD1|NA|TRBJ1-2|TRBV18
CASSPRKPQGAGDGYTF
TGTGCCAGCTCACCTCGCAAACCACAGGGGGCGGGCGATGGCTACACCTTC
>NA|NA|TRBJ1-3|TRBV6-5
CASRRISGNTIYF
TGTGCCAGCAGGCGGATCTCTGGAAACACCATATATTTT
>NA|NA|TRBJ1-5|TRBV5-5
CASSSEQGWQPQHF
TGTGCCAGCAGCTCCGAACAGGGTTGGCAGCCCCAGCATTTT
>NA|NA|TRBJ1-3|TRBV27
CASRESSGNTIYF
TGTGCCAGCAGGGAGAGCTCTGGAAACACCATATATTTT
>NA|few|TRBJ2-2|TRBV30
CAWSPTERTGELFF
TGTGCCTGGAGTCCGACCGAGCGCACCGGGGAGCTGTTTTTT
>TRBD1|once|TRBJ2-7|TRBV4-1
CASSQVFPRRDRGAYEQYF
TGCGCCAGCAGCCAAGTTTTCCCCCGGAGGGACAGGGGGGCCTACGAGCAGTACTTC
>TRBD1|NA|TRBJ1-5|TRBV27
CASTERQGKGQPQHF
TGTGCCAGCACCGAGAGACAGGGGAAGGGTCAGCCCCAGCATTTT
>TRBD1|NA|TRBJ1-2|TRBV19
CASTLPGQLNYGYTF
TGTGCCAGTACCCTCCCGGGACAGCTTAACTATGGCTACACCTTC
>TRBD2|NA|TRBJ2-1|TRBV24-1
CATSEGGGGSSYNEQFF
TGTGCCACCAGTGAAGGAGGCGGGGGAAGCTCCTACAATGAGCAGTTCTTC
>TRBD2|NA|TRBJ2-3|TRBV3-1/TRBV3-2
CASSLAQRGGWADTQYF
TGTGCCAGCAGCCTCGCCCAGCGGGGGGGCTGGGCAGATACGCAGTATTTT
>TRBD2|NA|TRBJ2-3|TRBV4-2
CASSQVSGGDSSTDTQYF
TGTGCCAGCAGCCAAGTAAGCGGGGGAGACTCTAGCACAGATACGCAGTATTTT
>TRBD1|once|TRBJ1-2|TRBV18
CASSPGTEYGYTF
TGTGCCAGCTCACCTGGGACAGAGTATGGCTACACCTTC
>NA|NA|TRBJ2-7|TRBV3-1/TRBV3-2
CASSPTGGDEQYF
TGTGCCAGCAGTCCGACTGGAGGGGACGAGCAGTACTTC
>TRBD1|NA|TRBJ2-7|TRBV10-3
CAISKLSGTGGDEQYF
TGTGCCATCAGTAAACTCAGTGGGACAGGGGGCGACGAGCAGTACTTC
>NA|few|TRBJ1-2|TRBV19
CASSKTGFRDYGYTF
TGTGCCAGTAGCAAAACAGGGTTCCGGGACTATGGCTACACCTTC
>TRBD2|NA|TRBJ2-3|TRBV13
CASSLTGASGGTDTQYF
TGTGCCAGCAGCCTCACCGGGGCTAGCGGGGGCACAGATACGCAGTATTTT
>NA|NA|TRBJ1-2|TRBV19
CASSPGDYGYTF
TGTGCCAGTAGTCCCGGTGACTATGGCTACACCTTC
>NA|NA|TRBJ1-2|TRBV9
CASSPRGNYGYTF
TGTGCCAGCAGCCCCCGGGGGAACTATGGCTACACCTTC
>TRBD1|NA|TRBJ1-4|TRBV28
CASSERDRGHEKLFF
TGTGCCAGCAGTGAACGGGACAGGGGCCATGAAAAACTGTTTTTT
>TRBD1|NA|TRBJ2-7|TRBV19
CASSPRQGLSYEQYF
TGTGCCAGTAGTCCCCGACAGGGCCTCTCCTACGAGCAGTACTTC
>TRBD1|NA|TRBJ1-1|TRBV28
CASSLRGQGRLVNTEAFF
TGTGCCAGCAGTTTGAGGGGACAGGGAAGGTTGGTGAACACTGAAGCTTTCTTT
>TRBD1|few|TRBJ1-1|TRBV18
CASSRTGVPEAFF
TGTGCCAGCTCACGGACAGGGGTTCCTGAAGCTTTCTTT
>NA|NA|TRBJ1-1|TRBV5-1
CASFQGGANTEAFF
TGCGCCTCTTTTCAAGGGGGGGCTAACACTGAAGCTTTCTTT
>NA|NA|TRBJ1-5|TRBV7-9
CASRDILSNQPQHF
TGTGCCAGCAGGGACATTCTCAGCAATCAGCCCCAGCATTTT
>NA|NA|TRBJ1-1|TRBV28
CASSLLVGRGGAFF
TGTGCCAGCAGTTTATTGGTGGGGCGGGGTGGCGCTTTCTTT
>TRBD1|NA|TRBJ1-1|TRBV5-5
CASSRTGGGAAEAFF
TGTGCCAGCAGCCGGACAGGGGGCGGGGCGGCTGAAGCTTTCTTT
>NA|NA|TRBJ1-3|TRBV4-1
CASSQGGGGGPGNTIYF
TGCGCCAGCAGCCAAGGAGGTGGGGGGGGCCCGGGAAACACCATATATTTT
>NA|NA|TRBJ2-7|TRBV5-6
CASRQNVGAPWGQYF
TGTGCCAGCCGCCAGAACGTTGGGGCCCCGTGGGGGCAGTACTTC
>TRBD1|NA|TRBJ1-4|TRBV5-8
CASSSIGQANEKLFF
TGTGCCAGCAGCTCTATAGGACAGGCTAATGAAAAACTGTTTTTT
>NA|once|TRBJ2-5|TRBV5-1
CASSLGTNQETQYF
TGCGCCAGCAGCTTGGGGACAAACCAAGAGACCCAGTACTTC